A selection of T cell receptor beta chains follows, all from one sample in a study of blood T cell repertoires in COVID-19. Profiling relied on immunoSEQ multiplex PCR, and the TCRdb table lists in-frame clones only, not all of them. Here the sample spans hundreds of thousands of clones, nearly 85% being singletons. Sequenced material: peripheral blood. The receptors were gathered from a woman in her 30s with COVID-19, enrolled during active disease. The CDR3 runs from the conserved cysteine through the conserved F or W. A D gene is named only where the DNA matches it firmly. Expanded clones get a size class; other rows say once, few or many, or leave the size out.

clone size,D gene,J gene,V gene,CDR3 DNA,CDR3 protein
.,.,TRBJ2-7,TRBV19,TGTGCCAGTAGTCGACGGCCAGGAGGGTACGAGCAGTACTTC,CASSRRPGGYEQYF
.,TRBD2,TRBJ2-3,TRBV13,TGTGCCAGCAGCTTACGACTAGCGGGCCCAGATACGCAGTATTTT,CASSLRLAGPDTQYF
.,.,TRBJ2-7,TRBV27,TGTGCCAGCAGTTTAGGGGGGAGCTCCTACGAGCAGTACTTC,CASSLGGSSYEQYF
once,.,TRBJ2-4,TRBV19,TGTGCCAGTAGTAGAAACAGGGTAGCCAAAAACATTCAGTACTTC,CASSRNRVAKNIQYF
.,.,TRBJ2-5,TRBV5-6,TGTGCCAGCAGCTTACAGGGAGAGACCCAGTACTTC,CASSLQGETQYF
.,TRBD2,TRBJ2-3,TRBV5-1,TGCGCCAGCAGCTTGGCCGGGACTAGCGGGGGTTCCACAGATACGCAGTATTTT,CASSLAGTSGGSTDTQYF
.,TRBD2,TRBJ2-3,TRBV7-2,TGTGCCAGCAGCCCCTTAGCGGGAGCTAGCACAGATACGCAGTATTTT,CASSPLAGASTDTQYF
few,.,TRBJ1-1,TRBV7-9,TGTGCCAGCAGCGCCCCGGGGGGCTGGAACGTTATGAACACTGAAGCTTTCTTT,CASSAPGGWNVMNTEAFF
.,.,TRBJ2-5,TRBV7-3,TGTGCCAGCAGCAACAAAAGGGAGGAGACCCAGTACTTC,CASSNKREETQYF
few,.,TRBJ1-1,TRBV2,TGTGCCAGCAGTGGACACCCGAACACTGAAGCTTTCTTT,CASSGHPNTEAFF
.,.,TRBJ1-1,TRBV27,TGTGCCAGCAGTTCCTATATGACAGGCCTGTCGACTGAAGCTTTCTTT,CASSSYMTGLSTEAFF
.,TRBD2,TRBJ2-1,TRBV5-1,TGCGCCAGCAGCTTGGCCTGGTCTAGCGGGAGGCCTGAGCAGTTCTTC,CASSLAWSSGRPEQFF
.,.,TRBJ1-1,TRBV7-9,TGTGCCAGCAGCCTATGGGGGGGCCCTGAAGCTTTCTTT,CASSLWGGPEAFF
.,TRBD1,TRBJ2-5,TRBV29-1,TGCAGCCGTTGTAGGGACAGGACTATAGGGGAGACCCAGTACTTC,CSRCRDRTIGETQYF
.,.,TRBJ1-3,TRBV5-6,TGTGCCAGCAGCACAGTTGTGGAGCGGGCCCTGTCTGGAAACACCATATATTTT,CASSTVVERALSGNTIYF
.,.,TRBJ2-5,TRBV30,TGTGCCTGGGGACTTTACTACCAAGAGACCCAGTACTTC,CAWGLYYQETQYF
.,TRBD2,TRBJ2-1,TRBV13,TGTGCCAGCAGCCGACCAAGCGGGGGGGGCCCCCGGAATGAGCAGTTCTTC,CASSRPSGGGPRNEQFF
.,TRBD1,TRBJ1-5,TRBV6-6,TGTGCCAGCAGCCGGGACAGGGCTAGCAATCAGCCCCAGCATTTT,CASSRDRASNQPQHF